This TCR beta chain came from a study of T cells in localized non-small cell lung cancer. Study-wide findings and caveats: In adjacent lung, a median around 50 of the top 100 tumor clones were found. Of the tissues analyzed, uninvolved adjacent lung showed maximal T cell clonality, greater than tumor.

In the case of this clone: Antigen specificity is unknown.

Profiling relied on immunoSEQ multiplex PCR, and the TCRdb table lists in-frame clones only, not all of them. The sample shows 40,000 to 65,000 clones, about 87% of them seen only once. V shed 9 bases, J shed 6 bases, and the junction held 10 bases outside the gene matches. Germline V gene data show CDR1 as MNHEY and CDR2 as SMNVEV (reference sequence). This CDR3 has 14 amino acids. This sequence originates from a female donor with stage II lung adenocarcinoma. Here the sequenced sample was PBMCs, taken before any cancer treatment. This chain connects TRBV27 to TRBJ2-1; 8 bases map to TRBD2. CDR3 coding DNA: TGTGCCAGTTCGCCAGCGGGGGTGTTCAATGAGCAGTTCTTC. It translates to CASSPAGVFNEQFF.